A selection of T cell receptor beta chains follows, all from one sample in a study of blood T cells in healthy people across ages. One entry per CDR3 protein results from TCRdb running MiXCR on the 5' RACE reads. The table records 1.5 million to 2 million distinct CDR3 sequences, 28% of them present only once. The sample taken for sequencing was blood. Source of these receptors: a woman aged 25 to 45 in good health. Both conserved end residues are part of each CDR3. A D gene is named only where the DNA matches it firmly. Clone size is shown for a subset of rows, as once, few, many or a class of expanded clone.

V gene,clone size,D gene,J gene,CDR3 DNA,CDR3 protein
TRBV7-6,few,.,TRBJ2-5,TGTGCCAGCAGCCCTAGAGGCTTGGCAAAAGAGACCCAGTACTTC,CASSPRGLAKETQYF
TRBV4-3,many,.,TRBJ1-4,TGCGCCAGCAGCCGAGGGCCCGGGGAAAAACTGTTTTTT,CASSRGPGEKLFF
TRBV6-6,once,TRBD2,TRBJ2-7,TGTGCCAGCAGTAGGGTCGGGCAGGGAGGGAACGAGCAGTACTTC,CASSRVGQGGNEQYF
TRBV20-1,few,.,TRBJ2-7,TGCAGTGCTAGGCTCGTAGGGTATGAGCAGTACTTC,CSARLVGYEQYF
TRBV29-1,.,TRBD2,TRBJ2-4,TGCAGCGGTACTAGCGGGAGGCTCAATGAGCAGTACTTC,CSGTSGRLNEQYF
TRBV5-1,few,TRBD1,TRBJ2-1,TGCGCCAGCAGCTTGGCCAGAGGGGGCGTCTACAATGAGCAGTTCTTC,CASSLARGGVYNEQFF
TRBV7-2,many,.,TRBJ2-7,TGTGCCAGCAGCCATGGACCACTCTACGAGCAGTACTTC,CASSHGPLYEQYF
TRBV5-1,.,.,TRBJ2-1,TGCGCCAGCAGTATGGGGCTGTTAAGTGGGCAGTTCTTC,CASSMGLLSGQFF
TRBV20-1,many,.,TRBJ2-1,TGCAGTGCTAGAAGCGGTTGGGCGGATGAGCAGTTCTTC,CSARSGWADEQFF
TRBV3-1,few,TRBD1,TRBJ1-5,TGTGCCAGCAGCCAAGGGACAGGGGATAGACAGCCCCAGCATTTT,CASSQGTGDRQPQHF
TRBV20-1,many,TRBD1,TRBJ2-4,TGCAGTGCTAGAGTGAACGACAGGGGGGACATTCAGTACTTC,CSARVNDRGDIQYF
TRBV7-7,many,.,TRBJ2-7,TGTGCCAGCAGCTTAGGGGAAGGATACGAGCAGTACTTC,CASSLGEGYEQYF
TRBV7-9,.,TRBD2,TRBJ2-3,TGTGCCAGCAGCTTAGCGGGACTACAGACCACAGATACGCAGTATTTT,CASSLAGLQTTDTQYF
TRBV12-3/TRBV12-4,many,.,TRBJ1-2,TGTGCCAGCACGGACATTTCTAACTATGGCTACACCTTC,CASTDISNYGYTF
TRBV6-2/TRBV6-3,.,.,TRBJ2-1,TGTGCCGGCAGTCTCCTTGGCCAGGGGACTTACAATGAGCAGTTCTTC,CAGSLLGQGTYNEQFF
TRBV4-1,once,TRBD2,TRBJ2-5,TGCGCCGGCAGCCAAGATGGGCGGGGGCAAGAGACCCAGTACTTC,CAGSQDGRGQETQYF
TRBV20-1,.,.,TRBJ1-3,TGCAGTGCGAAACAGGATTACACCATATATTTT,CSAKQDYTIYF
TRBV24-1,few,TRBD1,TRBJ2-1,TGTGCCACAAGAAACCCGGGACAGGGGCCCCCAAATGAGCAGTTCTTC,CATRNPGQGPPNEQFF
TRBV6-5,many,TRBD1,TRBJ1-2,TGTGCCAGCAGCTCCCCGGGACAGGGAAACTATGGCTACACCTTC,CASSSPGQGNYGYTF
TRBV5-1,few,.,TRBJ2-3,TGCGCCAGCAGCTCCGGGCTAGCCAGGGATACGCAGTATTTT,CASSSGLARDTQYF
TRBV5-5,.,TRBD2,TRBJ2-7,TGTGCCAGCAGTTTAACCGGGACTAGTGCCCACGAGCAGTACTTC,CASSLTGTSAHEQYF
TRBV20-1,few,.,TRBJ2-1,TGCAGTGCTAGAGCGGGACTGTACTCCTACAATGAGCAGTTCTTC,CSARAGLYSYNEQFF
TRBV10-3,few,TRBD2,TRBJ2-1,TGTGCCATCGGGACTAGCGGGAGAGGTGATGAGCAGTTCTTC,CAIGTSGRGDEQFF
TRBV15,many,TRBD1,TRBJ1-2,TGTGCCACCACCCGGACAGGGGAGATTTATGGCTACACCTTC,CATTRTGEIYGYTF
TRBV6-1,few,.,TRBJ2-7,TGTGACCCAACGCGGCAGGGGCCCAACGAGCAGTACTTC,CDPTRQGPNEQYF
TRBV28,.,.,TRBJ2-7,TGTGCCAGCAGTTTAAGGGGGGAGCTTGACTACGAGCAGTACTTC,CASSLRGELDYEQYF
TRBV5-1,.,TRBD2,TRBJ2-1,TGCGCCAGCAGCTTTGGACTAGCCTATGAGCAGTTCTTC,CASSFGLAYEQFF
TRBV5-1,.,.,TRBJ1-1,TGTGCCAGCAGTTTCCAGGGGCCGAACACTGAAGCTTTCTTT,CASSFQGPNTEAFF
TRBV20-1,few,.,TRBJ2-7,TGCGGTGCTAGCTTCCGGGCGTCCTACGAGCAGTACTTC,CGASFRASYEQYF
TRBV6-5,.,.,TRBJ2-7,TGTGCCAGCAGGCGGGACACAGGGTTCTACGAGCAGTACTTC,CASRRDTGFYEQYF
TRBV6-6,.,TRBD1,TRBJ2-5,TGTGCCAGCAGCCATGGCGACAGGGGGAAGGGAGGGGAGACCCAGTACTTC,CASSHGDRGKGGETQYF
TRBV12-3/TRBV12-4,few,.,TRBJ2-6,TGTGCCAGCAGTTGTGGGGCTGGGGCCAACGTCCGGACTTTC,CASSCGAGANVRTF
TRBV20-1,few,.,TRBJ1-1,TGCAGTGCTAGCGATGACCGAACTGAAGCTTTCTTT,CSASDDRTEAFF
TRBV20-1,many,.,TRBJ1-2,TGCAGTGCTAGAGACCCAGGGCAAGCTAACTATGGCTACACCTTC,CSARDPGQANYGYTF
TRBV7-2,.,TRBD1,TRBJ2-1,TGTGCCAGCAGCTTCGACAGGGGAGGCAGCAATGAGCAGTTCTTC,CASSFDRGGSNEQFF
TRBV11-2,few,TRBD1,TRBJ2-1,TGTGCCAGCAGCTTAGAAGCAGGGGGCTATGAGCAGTTCTTC,CASSLEAGGYEQFF
TRBV7-9,.,TRBD1,TRBJ2-5,TGTGCCAGCAGCGCCTCGGACAGGGGATGCGGAGAGACCCAGTACTTC,CASSASDRGCGETQYF
TRBV7-2,few,TRBD2,TRBJ2-6,TGTGCCAGCAGTCCTCGACTAGCGGGGCCCTTGCGGGGGGCCAACGTCCTGACTTTC,CASSPRLAGPLRGANVLTF
TRBV6-2/TRBV6-3,.,TRBD1,TRBJ2-5,TGTGCCAGCAGTTACTCGGCGGACAGGGTCCGGGAGACCCAGTACTTC,CASSYSADRVRETQYF
TRBV28,.,TRBD2,TRBJ2-3,TGTGCCAGCAGTTCCGCGGGACAGACTAGCGGGGGGTATACGCAGTATTTT,CASSSAGQTSGGYTQYF
TRBV10-3,few,.,TRBJ2-6,TGTGCCATCAGTGAGGGAGGGTACGGGGCCAACGTCCTGACTTTC,CAISEGGYGANVLTF
TRBV9,.,.,TRBJ2-7,TGTGCCAGCAGCACAGGTCTAGCCTCCTACAATGAGCAGTACTTC,CASSTGLASYNEQYF
TRBV27,many,TRBD1,TRBJ2-6,TGTGCCAGCAGCCAGGACAGGCGACAAACTGGGGCCAACGTCCTGACTTTC,CASSQDRRQTGANVLTF
TRBV20-1,.,.,TRBJ2-7,TGCAGTGCTAGCCAAGAGGTCTACGAGCAGTACTTC,CSASQEVYEQYF
TRBV20-1,many,TRBD1,TRBJ2-5,TGCAGTGCCGAAAGCCTGGACAGGGTTGAGAGAGAGACCCAGTACTTC,CSAESLDRVERETQYF
TRBV12-3/TRBV12-4,.,.,TRBJ2-3,TGTGCCAGCAGTATGACGGCAGACACAGATACGCAGTATTTT,CASSMTADTDTQYF
TRBV12-3/TRBV12-4,few,.,TRBJ1-2,TGTGCCAGCAGTTTAACGGTCAGATTAACACAGGGCTACACCTTC,CASSLTVRLTQGYTF
TRBV20-1,.,TRBD1,TRBJ2-5,TGCAGTGCTAAAAGACAGGGGGCAGTTGGAGAGACCCAGTACTTC,CSAKRQGAVGETQYF
TRBV7-3,many,TRBD2,TRBJ2-1,TGTGCCAGCAGCCCGGGACTAGCGGGGGGGCCCTCCTACAATGAGCAGTTCTTC,CASSPGLAGGPSYNEQFF